This TCR beta chain stems from a study of blood T cell repertoires in COVID-19. About the research overall: Acute-phase and convalescent COVID-19 samples originated in the United States, Italy and Spain. Nucleic acid was either cDNA or gDNA, and it came from T cells, B-cell-depleted T cells, or PBMCs.

The CDR3 has 16 residues. Methods used by the authors: Estimated nucleated cell counts came from reference gene primer amplification. Produced via immunoSEQ multiplex PCR; TCRdb's table is partial and in-frame only. The V and J calls and clone size are taken from that table; D and trimming were inferred from the DNA. The repertoire consists of about 140,000 clones, with approximately 86% occurring once and the leading ten covering approximately 2%. This chain links TRBV21-1 with TRBJ2-3; TRBD2 is taken as the D call from the table, unchecked against the DNA. TRBV21-1 is noted as a pseudogene. Input material: peripheral blood. This TCR was sampled from a man between 65 and 85 years old with acute or convalescent COVID-19. The CDR3 DNA is TGTGCCAGGCACGGGGGACCAACTTGGGATCCGGATACGCAGTATTTT. This translates into CARHGGPTWDPDTQYF.